This T cell receptor beta chain was identified in a study of OX40 agonist ivuxolimab in advanced cancers. Some background on the complete study: Ivuxolimab, which targeted the costimulatory receptor OX40 (CD134), was an agonistic, fully human IgG2 monoclonal antibody. Intravenous ivuxolimab was administered to patients every 2 weeks at six dose levels: 0.01, 0.1, 0.3, 1.5, 3 and 10 mg/kg. Of the approximately 53 patients in dose escalation, some 20 had hepatocellular carcinoma, some 15 had melanoma, 9 had renal cell carcinoma and 9 had head and neck cancer. The dose-escalation cohort was 82.7% male with a mean age of around 62 years, ranging from roughly 20 to 85. Prior anti-PD-1, anti-PD-L1 or anti-CTLA-4 therapy was permitted, and checkpoint inhibitors had been received by roughly 40% of dose-escalation patients. Partial responses were achieved by three dose-escalation patients, of whom one had hepatocellular carcinoma and two had cutaneous melanoma. The point of sequencing TCRbeta in the periphery was to test whether ivuxolimab changed TCR sequence diversity and drove clonal T-cell expansion. The monotherapy dose-escalation portion (N of about 47 patients) of the phase I ivuxolimab trial is reported in the paper. The investigation overall reported the following: After ivuxolimab, CD8+ T cells had more expanded clones than CD4+ T cells on average. At doses of 0.1 to 3.0 mg/kg, clonal expansion of both CD4+ and CD8+ T cells in blood was seen between baseline and week 6. In partial responders in the 0.1-3.0 mg/kg groups, normalized peripheral clonal expansion was found to be among the lowest, especially among CD8+ T cells. Low levels of normalized T-cell clonal expansion were also seen in some patients who did not respond. The antigen specificity of the clonally expanded peripheral T cells was not determined.

This clone was detected a few times. What antigen it recognizes has not been identified. Per-base qualities were not stored, and no clone one base away is much larger. The trial excluded patients who had a history of autoimmune disease or were on systemic immunosuppression. Peripheral blood for TCR sequencing was drawn from every dose cohort at baseline, at cycle 4 day 1 and at cycle 7 day 1. Samples were obtained from an open-label, multicenter, first-in-human phase I dose-escalation trial of ivuxolimab. Adults with locally advanced or metastatic melanoma, renal cell, hepatocellular, or head and neck squamous cell carcinoma were enrolled in the trial. CD4+ and CD8+ T cells were sorted separately from peripheral blood before TCR sequencing. V gives up 1 base and J gives up 10 bases, and the segment between their germline ends measures 19 bases. CDR1 SGHRS and CDR2 YFSETQ were looked up in the germline V gene. CDR3 length: 15 amino acids, cysteine to phenylalanine. CDR3 DNA is the only sequence kept; it has 45 bases, read in frame from the first base.

Genomic DNA was isolated from the sorted cells so that the TCRbeta CDR3 region could be sequenced. TCRbeta CDR3 regions were sequenced using the immunoSEQ Assay. Here the immuneACCESS table is served through TCRdb, limited to in-frame sequences with V and J called. Missing clones are a known gap in these copies; in checked studies unresolved V genes cover under half, and the rest lacks a known reason. The sample data list tens of thousands of clones, and over 75% of these were observed just once. Together, the top ten hold 20% to 25% of the sample. The V and J genes are TRBV5-1 and TRBJ2-3, and the D gene may be TRBD1, 5 bases matching. The sequence derives from an adult with an advanced solid tumor such as melanoma, head and neck, liver or kidney cancer. The source material was CD4+ or CD8+ T cells sorted from blood, sampled in a trial of the OX40 agonist ivuxolimab. The CDR3 protein is CASSLITEAGRPQYF. Here is the DNA: TGCGCCAGCAGCTTGATCACAGAGGCAGGGCGGCCGCAGTATTTT.